The 15 T cell receptor beta chains below were found in one sample sequenced in a study of regulatory T cells in long-lasting Graves disease. Researchers made TCR beta libraries by using iRepertoire HTBI primers and running Arm-PCR on CDR3 regions. TCRdb reprocessed the multiplex PCR reads with MiXCR, giving one entry per CDR3 protein. The table includes 300,000 to 400,000 distinct CDR3 sequences, roughly 16% detected once. Time point noted: newly diagnosed GD, antithyroid drugs for less than 3 months. With RNA extracted from PBMCs as input, the TCR library was made. The sample was peripheral blood mononuclear cells (PBMCs), taken at new diagnosis, from a patient treated with antithyroid drugs. The origin of the receptors is a female donor with Graves disease.

The chain couples TRBV4-1 to TRBJ1-4; possibly TRBD1 for D (5 bases). V lost 1 base to trimming and J lost 7 bases, with 13 bases between them. The germline gives CDR1 MGHRA, CDR2 YSYEKL. This CDR3 has 15 amino acids. The CDR3 sequence: CASSQVLQGSEKLFF. The CDR3 DNA reads TGCGCCAGCAGCCAAGTTTTGCAGGGTAGTGAAAAACTGTTTTTT.

The chain recombines TRBV10-1 with TRBJ2-1; TRBD2 is a possible D gene (7 bases). Trimming stripped 6 bases from V and 8 bases from J, with 17 bases between. CDR3 length: 14 amino acids. The germline V gene has CDR1 WNHNN and CDR2 SYGVQD (reference sequence). The CDR3 DNA reads TGCGCCAGCAGAGCTTCGGCGGGGGCCGATGAGCAGTTCTTC. It encodes CASRASAGADEQFF.

There are many counts of this clonotype. The V gene is TRBV7-3, the J gene TRBJ2-1; maybe TRBD2 (6 bases). The V end lost 4 bases, the J end lost 3 bases, and 13 bases lay between the germline ends. Germline V gives CDR1 SGHTA, CDR2 FQGTGA. This CDR3 is built from 15 residues. The CDR3 loop reads CASSSGGFHYNEQFF. The DNA of the CDR3 is TGTGCCAGCAGCTCCGGAGGGTTCCACTACAATGAGCAGTTCTTC.

The chain joins TRBV3-1 to TRBJ1-5; D is perhaps TRBD1 (5 bases). CDR1 is LGHDT and CDR2 is YNNKEL in the germline V gene (reference sequence). The V gene lost 1 base and the J gene lost 5 bases, with 6 bases spanning the gap. This CDR3 contains 13 residues. This chain's CDR3 is CASSQGDHQPQHF. CDR3 sequence (DNA): TGTGCCAGCAGCCAAGGGGACCATCAGCCCCAGCATTTT. Full variable domain (missing parts from reference TRBV3-1 and TRBJ1-5): DTAVSQTPKYLVTQMGNDKSIKCEQNLGHDTMYWYKQDSKKFLKIMFSYNNKELIINETVPNRFSPKSPDKAHLNLHINSLELGDSAVYFCASSQGDHQPQHFGDGTRLSIL.

This clonotype was counted ten times or more. The chain combines TRBV7-9 with TRBJ1-1; TRBD1 is a possible D gene (5 bases). CDR3 length: 14 residues. The V gene lost 2 bases and the J gene lost 3 bases, with 10 bases spanning the gap. Germline V gene lookup returns CDR1 SEHNR and CDR2 FQNEAQ (reference sequence). CDR3 DNA sequence: TGTGCCAGCAGCTTACAGGGAGGGGACACTGAAGCTTTCTTT. Encoded protein: CASSLQGGDTEAFF.

The chain links TRBV15 to TRBJ2-5; TRBD1 matches at 8 bases. Germline V CDR1 and CDR2: LNHNV, YYDKDF (reference sequence). The CDR3 is 14 residues long. V gave up 3 bases and J gave up 1 base; unmatched junction bases: 1. CDR3 loop: CATSRGQVQETQYF. The CDR3 nucleotides read TGTGCCACCAGCAGGGGACAGGTCCAAGAGACCCAGTACTTC.

This clonotype has at least ten counts. Its ends do not fully match the called genes, so a read error is possible. The chain carries TRBV29-1 and TRBJ1-4; TRBD1 agrees at 7 bases. CDR1 and CDR2 from the germline V gene are SQVTM and ANQGSEA. This CDR3 is 13 amino acids long. The DNA for the CDR3 is TGCAGCGTAGAAGTAGGGACAGCTGAAAAACTGTTTTTT. This codes for CSVEVGTAEKLFF.

This clonotype was seen at least ten times. V gene TRBV6-5 combines with J gene TRBJ2-3; 13 positions match TRBD2. Germline values: CDR1 MNHEY, CDR2 SVGAGI. Trimming cost V 4 bases and J 5 bases; bases outside gene matches: 9. The CDR3 spans 17 residues. CDR3 nucleotides: TGTGCCAGCAGTTCCGGACTAGCGGGAGCCGGGGTAGATACGCAGTATTTT. Translation: CASSSGLAGAGVDTQYF.

The gene calls are TRBV24-1 and TRBJ2-3; TRBD2 aligns across 7 bases. After removal of 5 bases from V and 4 bases from J, the junction contained 23 bases not matched to a gene. This CDR3 has 20 residues. Germline values: CDR1 KGHDR, CDR2 SFDVKD. In nucleotides, the CDR3 is TGTGCCACCAGTGCTCGCAAACGGCGGGAGACAAACTTTGGCGCAGATACGCAGTATTTT. Residues: CATSARKRRETNFGADTQYF.

The rearrangement links TRBV24-1 to TRBJ1-2; 8 nucleotides match TRBD1. After removal of 4 bases from V and 3 bases from J, the junction contained 6 bases not matched to a gene. The CDR3 runs to 15 residues. Germline-derived CDR1 and CDR2 are KGHDR and SFDVKD. The CDR3 bases are TGTGCCACCAGTGACCCAGGGGGCGCAGACTATGGCTACACCTTC. Translating it yields CATSDPGGADYGYTF.

The sample holds many counts of this clonotype. V gene TRBV10-3 combines with J gene TRBJ1-2; a possible D gene is TRBD1 (5 bases). The CDR3 length is 14 residues. Germline-derived CDR1 and CDR2 are ENHRY and SYGVKD. V lost 3 bases and J 3 bases, leaving 11 bases between the germline ends. The CDR3 protein is CAISESGQDYGYTF. The CDR3, as DNA: TGTGCCATCAGTGAAAGCGGACAAGACTATGGCTACACCTTC.

The sample holds many counts of this clonotype. The rearrangement links TRBV28 to TRBJ1-2; a possible D gene is TRBD1 (5 bases). Looked up from germline, CDR1 is MDHEN and CDR2 is SYDVKM. CDR3 length: 14 amino acids. Trimming stripped 3 bases from V and 6 bases from J, with 14 bases between. CDR3: CASSFPPGRDGYTF. The CDR3 nucleotides are TGTGCCAGCAGTTTCCCGCCAGGGCGGGATGGCTACACCTTC.

This clonotype was picked up many times. The gene calls are TRBV5-4 and TRBJ1-2, with 7 bases identical to TRBD1. V dropped 9 bases and J dropped 1; count of bases not matched to a gene: 15. In germline, CDR1 is SGHNT, CDR2 YYREEE (reference sequence). The CDR3 has 16 residues. The CDR3 spells CATEETGPTNNYGYTF. Written as DNA, the CDR3 is TGTGCCACCGAAGAGACAGGGCCTACTAATAACTATGGCTACACCTTC. Together with reference TRBV5-4 and TRBJ1-2, the CDR3 gives the full variable domain: ETGVTQSPTHLIKTRGQQVTLRCSSQSGHNTVSWYQQALGQGPQFIFQYYREEENGRGNFPPRFSGLQFPNYSSELNVNALELDDSALYLCATEETGPTNNYGYTFGSGTRLTVV.

This clonotype showed up many times. The V and J genes are TRBV29-1 and TRBJ2-7, with TRBD1 matching 9 bases. Unmatched junction bases numbered 7, after V lost 3 bases and J lost 4 bases. The germline CDR1 and CDR2 sequences are SQVTM and ANQGSEA. There are 14 residues in the CDR3. In nucleotides, the CDR3 is TGCAGCGTTGAGTGGGGACAGGGCCCATACGAGCAGTACTTC. Translated, it gives CSVEWGQGPYEQYF.

This chain connects TRBV19 to TRBJ1-1; D is unclear. Germline V gene data show CDR1 as LNHDA and CDR2 as SQIVND (reference sequence). The CDR3 length is 13 residues. Trimming stripped 3 bases from V and 4 bases from J, with 9 bases between. DNA for the CDR3: TGTGCCAGTAGTATGTGGGGTTCCACTGAAGCTTTCTTT. It specifies CASSMWGSTEAFF.